Each of the 20 T cell receptor beta chains below was sequenced from the same sample in a study of cytomegalovirus exposure and HLA in healthy donors. Amplification used 60 Vbeta primers and 13 Jbeta primers. The method was immunoSEQ multiplex PCR; TCRdb's version includes in-frame clones alone and lacks a portion of them. The table records fewer than 130,000 clones, about 83% of them present only once. Sequenced input: PBMCs. These receptors originate from a female donor in good health and CMV-seropositive.

This chain links TRBV27 with TRBJ1-3; 10 bases are shared with TRBD1. The CDR3 runs to 19 residues. V lost 4 bases, J lost 0 bases, and 12 bases stayed unmatched. In germline, CDR1 is MNHEY, CDR2 SMNVEV (reference sequence). The CDR3 bases are TGTGCCAGCAGTTCCCGGGACAGGGGTTCTTCGAGCTCTGGAAACACCATATATTTT. This sequence encodes CASSSRDRGSSSSGNTIYF.

This clone is a singleton in its sample. V and J are TRBV5-1 and TRBJ2-1, with TRBD1 as a possible D gene (5 bases). Trimming pared 1 base from V and 4 bases from J, leaving 15 bases between. The germline V gene encodes CDR1 SGHRS and CDR2 YFSETQ. The CDR3 runs 16 residues. CDR3 loop: CASSLQGSFPYNEQFF. The CDR3 DNA sequence: TGCGCCAGCAGCTTGCAGGGCTCCTTCCCGTACAATGAGCAGTTCTTC.

J is TRBJ2-7 and V is TRBV19, with D maybe TRBD1 (5 bases). CDR3 size: 14 residues. Germline loops: CDR1 LNHDA, CDR2 SQIVND (reference sequence). Between the trimmed V and J ends, which lost 4 bases and 5 bases, there was a span of 15 bases. CDR3 nucleotide sequence: TGTGCCAGTAGTAAGGCTAGTAGGGGCAACGAGCAGTACTTC. This sequence encodes CASSKASRGNEQYF. The full variable domain, its missing parts supplied by reference TRBV19 and TRBJ2-7, is DGGITQSPKYLFRKEGQNVTLSCEQNLNHDAMYWYRQDPGQGLRLIYYSQIVNDFQKGDIAEGYSVSREKKESFPLTVTSAQKNPTAFYLCASSKASRGNEQYFGPGTRLTVT.

V gene TRBV7-8 combines with J gene TRBJ2-3, with D perhaps matching TRBD1 (6 bases). The V gene lost 0 bases and the J gene lost 1 base, with 11 bases spanning the gap. CDR1 and CDR2 (germline): SGHVS, FQNEAQ. The CDR3 has 16 amino acids. CDR3: CASSLAGWTGTDTQYF. CDR3 coding DNA: TGTGCCAGCAGCTTAGCGGGGTGGACAGGCACAGATACGCAGTATTTT. The variable domain in full, completed from reference TRBV7-8 and TRBJ2-3, reads GAGVSQSPRYKVAKRGQDVALRCDPISGHVSLFWYQQALGQGPEFLTYFQNEAQLDKSGLPSDRFFAERPEGSVSTLKIQRTQQEDSAVYLCASSLAGWTGTDTQYFGPGTRLTVL.

The rearrangement links TRBV7-6 to TRBJ2-1, with 9 bases identical to TRBD1. CDR1 and CDR2 (germline): SGHVS, FNYEAQ. The CDR3 runs 15 residues. The trim removed 4 bases at V and 5 bases at J, leaving 6 bases unmatched. CDR3 sequence: CASSSGTGFDNEQFF. The CDR3 nucleotides read TGTGCCAGCAGCTCCGGGACAGGGTTCGACAATGAGCAGTTCTTC. Looking up the rest from reference TRBV7-6 and TRBJ2-1 gives the full variable domain: GAGVSQSPRYKVTKRGQDVALRCDPISGHVSLYWYRQALGQGPEFLTYFNYEAQQDKSGLPNDRFSAERPEGSISTLTIQRTEQRDSAMYRCASSSGTGFDNEQFFGPGTRLTVL.

The genes are TRBV5-5 and TRBJ1-5, with unresolved D. Trimming took off 0 bases at V and 7 bases at J, with 17 bases between the two ends. This CDR3 has 16 residues. CDR1 and CDR2 (germline): SGHKS, YYEKEE (reference sequence). CDR3 DNA sequence: TGTGCCAGCAGCTTGGGGGCTTTCATCTCTGGGCAGCCCCAGCATTTT. This encodes CASSLGAFISGQPQHF.

This chain's CDR3 is CASSPDSEYEQYF. For the CDR3, the DNA is TGTGCCAGCAGTCCAGACTCAGAATACGAGCAGTACTTC. The chain is built from TRBV28 and TRBJ2-7; D is uncertain. The germline CDR1 and CDR2 sequences are MDHEN and SYDVKM. Trimming took 5 bases from V and 4 from J, leaving 12 bases between them. The CDR3 runs 13 residues.

This clone was observed a single time. The chain employs TRBV30 and TRBJ2-4; no definite D call. Per germline, CDR1 GTSNPN and CDR2 SVGIG (reference sequence). Trimming pared 4 bases from V and 5 bases from J, leaving 15 bases between. This CDR3 is 14 amino acids long. DNA for the CDR3: TGTGCCTGGAATGCCCTGGCACCCCAAAACATTCAGTACTTC. Translating it yields CAWNALAPQNIQYF.

In its sample, this clone was seen once. The V call is TRBV6-5, the J call TRBJ1-3, with 7 bases aligning to TRBD1. V shed 5 bases, J shed 3 bases, and the junction held 7 bases outside the gene matches. The CDR3 runs 15 residues. Germline CDR1 reads MNHEY; CDR2 reads SVGAGI. The CDR3 reads CASSRVGGGGNTIYF. CDR3 nucleotide sequence: TGTGCCAGCAGTCGGGTAGGGGGCGGTGGAAACACCATATATTTT.

The chain carries TRBV19 and TRBJ2-6; 10 nucleotides agree with TRBD1. CDR3 length equals 17 residues. Germline lookup yields CDR1 LNHDA and CDR2 SQIVND (reference sequence). Trimming cost V 10 bases and J 0 bases; bases outside gene matches: 9. The CDR3 loop reads CATSDRGLGSGANVLTF. The DNA of the CDR3 is TGTGCCACCTCGGACAGGGGGTTAGGCTCTGGGGCCAACGTCCTGACTTTC. Looking up the rest from reference TRBV19 and TRBJ2-6 gives the full variable domain: DGGITQSPKYLFRKEGQNVTLSCEQNLNHDAMYWYRQDPGQGLRLIYYSQIVNDFQKGDIAEGYSVSREKKESFPLTVTSAQKNPTAFYLCATSDRGLGSGANVLTFGAGSRLTVL.

DNA of the CDR3: TGTGCCAGCTCGCCGACAGGGAGCACTGAAGCTTTCTTT. Translating gives CASSPTGSTEAFF. The V and J genes are TRBV18 and TRBJ1-1; 7 positions match TRBD1. CDR3 length: 13 amino acids. The germline gives CDR1 KGHSH, CDR2 LQKENI. V lost 6 bases to trimming and J lost 4 bases; unmatched junction nucleotides: 5.

V is TRBV28 and J is TRBJ1-5; D perhaps matches TRBD1 (6 bases). The germline gives CDR1 MDHEN, CDR2 SYDVKM. Deletions cut 2 bases from V and 3 bases from J, with 8 bases between. This CDR3 has 14 amino acids. The CDR3 nucleotides are TGTGCCAGCAGTTTAGGACAGCTCAATCAGCCCCAGCATTTT. Translating gives CASSLGQLNQPQHF.

The rearrangement links TRBV2 to TRBJ1-2, with a weak D call TRBD1 (6 bases). The CDR3 has 17 amino acids. V lost 2 bases and J lost 3, with 19 bases in between. Germline V gene lookup returns CDR1 SNHLY and CDR2 FYNNEI. The CDR3 region has the DNA TGTGCCAGCAGTGAAACCCAGACAGGAGATTTTTACTATGGCTACACCTTC. Translating it yields CASSETQTGDFYYGYTF. The full variable domain, in which reference TRBV2 and TRBJ1-2 provide the parts outside the CDR3, is EPEVTQTPSHQVTQMGQEVILRCVPISNHLYFYWYRQILGQKVEFLVSFYNNEISEKSEIFDDQFSVERPDGSNFTLKIRSTKLEDSAMYFCASSETQTGDFYYGYTFGSGTRLTVV.

The chain uses TRBV9 and TRBJ1-1, with D unresolved. V was cut by 2 bases and J by 1 base, with 9 bases left in between. The germline V gene encodes CDR1 SGDLS and CDR2 YYNGEE. This CDR3 has 14 amino acids. CDR3 DNA sequence: TGTGCCAGCAGCGTCGGGCGGGGGAACACTGAAGCTTTCTTT. Residues: CASSVGRGNTEAFF.

This clone was counted a single time. The chain joins TRBV7-3 to TRBJ2-2; D possibly corresponds to TRBD1 (6 bases). Trimming took 5 bases from V and 6 from J, leaving 10 bases between them. Germline V gives CDR1 SGHTA, CDR2 FQGTGA. This CDR3 comprises 13 residues. The CDR3 bases are TGTGCCAGCAGCCTCAGGGGACCCGGGGAGCTGTTTTTT. This encodes CASSLRGPGELFF.

This rearrangement joins TRBV18 to TRBJ2-3; 9 bases are shared with TRBD2. The CDR3 loop spans 18 amino acids. V lost 0 bases, J lost 7 bases, and 14 bases stayed unmatched. Germline V CDR1 and CDR2: KGHSH, LQKENI. CDR3 nucleotide sequence: TGTGCCAGCTCACCACCGCGTTTCGGCGGGGGGGCCAGAAATACGCAGTATTTT. It is translated as CASSPPRFGGGARNTQYF.

The chain couples TRBV7-2 to TRBJ1-4; the D gene is possibly TRBD1 (5 bases). Germline V CDR1 and CDR2: SGHTA, FQGNSA. The CDR3 has 17 amino acids. V shed 1 base and J shed 4 bases, with 16 bases lying between them. CDR3 sequence reads: CASSLGDRGGFNEKLFF. The CDR3, as DNA: TGTGCCAGCAGCTTAGGAGATCGGGGGGGGTTTAATGAAAAACTGTTTTTT.

This chain links TRBV4-2 with TRBJ1-2; D gene unclear. Trimming left V 1 base short and J 7 bases short, with 10 bases between. This CDR3 comprises 13 residues. Per the germline V gene, CDR1 is LGHNA and CDR2 is YNFKEQ. CDR3 nucleotides: TGTGCCAGCAGCCAAGTTGGAACTAGTGGCTACACCTTC. Translating it yields CASSQVGTSGYTF.

This chain joins TRBV11-2 and TRBJ1-1; no reliable D call. Germline V gene sequence: CDR1 SGHAT, CDR2 FQNNGV. The CDR3 has 13 residues. The V end lost 4 bases, the J end lost 5 bases, and 11 bases lay between the germline ends. The CDR3 DNA sequence: TGTGCCAGCAGCTCGGCGGGGAGGACTGAAGCTTTCTTT. Translated, it gives CASSSAGRTEAFF. The full variable domain, in which reference TRBV11-2 and TRBJ1-1 provide the parts outside the CDR3, is EAGVAQSPRYKIIEKRQSVAFWCNPISGHATLYWYQQILGQGPKLLIQFQNNGVVDDSQLPKDRFSAERLKGVDSTLKIQPAKLEDSAVYLCASSSAGRTEAFFGQGTRLTVV.

The table lists this clone with a count of one. The V call is TRBV15, the J call TRBJ1-1; 7 positions agree with TRBD1. Trimming at V came to 0 bases and at J to 0 bases, leaving 7 bases not matched to a gene. Germline V CDR1 and CDR2: LNHNV, YYDKDF (reference sequence). The CDR3 has 17 amino acids. In DNA form, the CDR3 reads TGTGCCACCAGCAGAGATAGGGGGACAGTTATGAACACTGAAGCTTTCTTT. Translating gives CATSRDRGTVMNTEAFF.